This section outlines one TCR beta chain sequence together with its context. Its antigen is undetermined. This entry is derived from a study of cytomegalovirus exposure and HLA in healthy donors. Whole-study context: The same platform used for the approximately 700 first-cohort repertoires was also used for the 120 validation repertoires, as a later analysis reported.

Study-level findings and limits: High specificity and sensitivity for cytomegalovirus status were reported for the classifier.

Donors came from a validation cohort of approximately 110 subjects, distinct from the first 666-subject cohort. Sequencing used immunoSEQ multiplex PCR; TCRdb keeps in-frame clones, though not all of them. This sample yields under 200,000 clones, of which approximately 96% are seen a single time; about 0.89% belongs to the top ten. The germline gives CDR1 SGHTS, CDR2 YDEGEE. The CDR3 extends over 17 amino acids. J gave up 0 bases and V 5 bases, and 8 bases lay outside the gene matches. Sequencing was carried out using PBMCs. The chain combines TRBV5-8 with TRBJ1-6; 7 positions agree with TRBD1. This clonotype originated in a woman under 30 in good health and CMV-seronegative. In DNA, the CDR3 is TGTGCCAGCAGTACTTTGACAGGGAGCTCCTATAATTCACCCCTCCACTTT. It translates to CASSTLTGSSYNSPLHF.